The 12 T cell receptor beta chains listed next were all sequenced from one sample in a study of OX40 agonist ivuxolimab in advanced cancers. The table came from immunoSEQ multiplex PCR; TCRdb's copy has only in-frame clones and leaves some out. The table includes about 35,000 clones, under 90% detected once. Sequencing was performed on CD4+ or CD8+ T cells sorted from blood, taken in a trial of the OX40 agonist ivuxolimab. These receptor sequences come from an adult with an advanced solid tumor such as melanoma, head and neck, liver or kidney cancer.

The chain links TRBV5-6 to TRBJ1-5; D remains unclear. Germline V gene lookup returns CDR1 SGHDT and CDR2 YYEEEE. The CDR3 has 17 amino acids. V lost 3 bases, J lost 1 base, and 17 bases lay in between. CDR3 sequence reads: CASSSIRQGGSNQPQHF. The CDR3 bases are TGTGCCAGCAGCTCTATTAGACAAGGAGGGAGCAATCAGCCCCAGCATTTT.

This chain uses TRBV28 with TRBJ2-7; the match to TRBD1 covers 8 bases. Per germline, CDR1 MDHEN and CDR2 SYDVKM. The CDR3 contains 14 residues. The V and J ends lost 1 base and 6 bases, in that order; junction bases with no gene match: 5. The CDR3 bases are TGTGCCAGCAGTTTATCCCAGGGGGCGACCGAGCAGTACTTC. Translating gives CASSLSQGATEQYF.

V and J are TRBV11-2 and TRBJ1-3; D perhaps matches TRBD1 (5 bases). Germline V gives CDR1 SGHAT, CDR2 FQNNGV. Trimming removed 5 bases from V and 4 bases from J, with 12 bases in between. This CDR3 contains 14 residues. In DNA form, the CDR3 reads TGTGCCAGCAGCCTATCAGGGTCGGGAAACACCATATATTTT. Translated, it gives CASSLSGSGNTIYF. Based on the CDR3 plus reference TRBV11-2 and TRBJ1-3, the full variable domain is EAGVAQSPRYKIIEKRQSVAFWCNPISGHATLYWYQQILGQGPKLLIQFQNNGVVDDSQLPKDRFSAERLKGVDSTLKIQPAKLEDSAVYLCASSLSGSGNTIYFGEGSWLTVV.

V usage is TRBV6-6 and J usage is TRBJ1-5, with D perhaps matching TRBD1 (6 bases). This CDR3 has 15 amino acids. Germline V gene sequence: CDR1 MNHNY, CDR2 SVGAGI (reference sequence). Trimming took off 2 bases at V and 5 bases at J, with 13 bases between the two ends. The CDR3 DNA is TGTGCCAGCAGTTACAGCTCAGGGGAAGATCAGCCCCAGCATTTT. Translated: CASSYSSGEDQPQHF.

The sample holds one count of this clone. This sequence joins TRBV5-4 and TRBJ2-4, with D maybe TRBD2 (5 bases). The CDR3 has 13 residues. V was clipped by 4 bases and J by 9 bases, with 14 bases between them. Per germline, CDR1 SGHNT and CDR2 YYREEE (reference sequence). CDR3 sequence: CASSPTDRGIQYF. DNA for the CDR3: TGTGCCAGCAGCCCAACGGACCGGGGCATTCAGTACTTC.

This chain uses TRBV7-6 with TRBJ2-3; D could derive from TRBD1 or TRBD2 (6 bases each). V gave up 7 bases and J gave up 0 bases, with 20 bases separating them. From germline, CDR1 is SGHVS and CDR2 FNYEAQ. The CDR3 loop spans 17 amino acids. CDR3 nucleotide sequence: TGTGCCAGCACCTCGGAGGGGGGTCTTACTAGCACAGATACGCAGTATTTT. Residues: CASTSEGGLTSTDTQYF.

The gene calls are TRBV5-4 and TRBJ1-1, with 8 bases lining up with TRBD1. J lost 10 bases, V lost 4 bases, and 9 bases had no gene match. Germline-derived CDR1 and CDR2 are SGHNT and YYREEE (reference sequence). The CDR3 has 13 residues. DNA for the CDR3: TGTGCCAGCAGCCCCGGGACAGGCGGGAGAGCTTTCTTT. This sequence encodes CASSPGTGGRAFF.

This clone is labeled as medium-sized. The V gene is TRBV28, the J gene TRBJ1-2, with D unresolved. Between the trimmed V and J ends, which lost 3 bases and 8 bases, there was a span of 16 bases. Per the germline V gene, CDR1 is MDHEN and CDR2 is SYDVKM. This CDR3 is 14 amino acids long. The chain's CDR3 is CASSFYGSNRGYTF. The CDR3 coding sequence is TGTGCCAGCAGTTTTTACGGCAGTAATAGGGGCTACACCTTC.

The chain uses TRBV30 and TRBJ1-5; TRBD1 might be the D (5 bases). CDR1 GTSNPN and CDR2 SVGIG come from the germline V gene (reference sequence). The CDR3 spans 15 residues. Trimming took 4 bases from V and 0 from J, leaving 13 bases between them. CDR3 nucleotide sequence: TGTGCCTGGAACCGCCGGGACTATAGCAATCAGCCCCAGCATTTT. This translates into CAWNRRDYSNQPQHF. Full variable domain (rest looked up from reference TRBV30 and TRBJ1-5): SQTIHQWPATLVQPVGSPLSLECTVEGTSNPNLYWYRQAAGRGLQLLFYSVGIGQISSEVPQNLSASRPQDRQFILSSKKLLLSDSGFYLCAWNRRDYSNQPQHFGDGTRLSIL.

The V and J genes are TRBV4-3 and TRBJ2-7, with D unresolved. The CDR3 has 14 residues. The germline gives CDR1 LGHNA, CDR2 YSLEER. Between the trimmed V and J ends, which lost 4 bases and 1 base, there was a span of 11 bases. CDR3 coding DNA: TGCGCCAGCAGCCGGGAAAGGCTTTCCTACGAGCAGTACTTC. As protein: CASSRERLSYEQYF.

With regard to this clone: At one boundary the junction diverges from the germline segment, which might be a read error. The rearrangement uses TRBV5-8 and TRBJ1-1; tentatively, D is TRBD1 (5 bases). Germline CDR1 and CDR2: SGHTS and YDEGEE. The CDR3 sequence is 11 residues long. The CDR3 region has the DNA TGTGCCGGCAGGGTTGGCACTGAAGCTTTCTTT. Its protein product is CAGRVGTEAFF.

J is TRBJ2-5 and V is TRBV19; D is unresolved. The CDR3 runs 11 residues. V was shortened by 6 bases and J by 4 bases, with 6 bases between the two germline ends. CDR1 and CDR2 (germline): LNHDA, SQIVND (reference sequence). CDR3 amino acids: CASSRGETQYF. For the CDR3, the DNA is TGTGCCAGTAGCCGCGGAGAGACCCAGTACTTC.